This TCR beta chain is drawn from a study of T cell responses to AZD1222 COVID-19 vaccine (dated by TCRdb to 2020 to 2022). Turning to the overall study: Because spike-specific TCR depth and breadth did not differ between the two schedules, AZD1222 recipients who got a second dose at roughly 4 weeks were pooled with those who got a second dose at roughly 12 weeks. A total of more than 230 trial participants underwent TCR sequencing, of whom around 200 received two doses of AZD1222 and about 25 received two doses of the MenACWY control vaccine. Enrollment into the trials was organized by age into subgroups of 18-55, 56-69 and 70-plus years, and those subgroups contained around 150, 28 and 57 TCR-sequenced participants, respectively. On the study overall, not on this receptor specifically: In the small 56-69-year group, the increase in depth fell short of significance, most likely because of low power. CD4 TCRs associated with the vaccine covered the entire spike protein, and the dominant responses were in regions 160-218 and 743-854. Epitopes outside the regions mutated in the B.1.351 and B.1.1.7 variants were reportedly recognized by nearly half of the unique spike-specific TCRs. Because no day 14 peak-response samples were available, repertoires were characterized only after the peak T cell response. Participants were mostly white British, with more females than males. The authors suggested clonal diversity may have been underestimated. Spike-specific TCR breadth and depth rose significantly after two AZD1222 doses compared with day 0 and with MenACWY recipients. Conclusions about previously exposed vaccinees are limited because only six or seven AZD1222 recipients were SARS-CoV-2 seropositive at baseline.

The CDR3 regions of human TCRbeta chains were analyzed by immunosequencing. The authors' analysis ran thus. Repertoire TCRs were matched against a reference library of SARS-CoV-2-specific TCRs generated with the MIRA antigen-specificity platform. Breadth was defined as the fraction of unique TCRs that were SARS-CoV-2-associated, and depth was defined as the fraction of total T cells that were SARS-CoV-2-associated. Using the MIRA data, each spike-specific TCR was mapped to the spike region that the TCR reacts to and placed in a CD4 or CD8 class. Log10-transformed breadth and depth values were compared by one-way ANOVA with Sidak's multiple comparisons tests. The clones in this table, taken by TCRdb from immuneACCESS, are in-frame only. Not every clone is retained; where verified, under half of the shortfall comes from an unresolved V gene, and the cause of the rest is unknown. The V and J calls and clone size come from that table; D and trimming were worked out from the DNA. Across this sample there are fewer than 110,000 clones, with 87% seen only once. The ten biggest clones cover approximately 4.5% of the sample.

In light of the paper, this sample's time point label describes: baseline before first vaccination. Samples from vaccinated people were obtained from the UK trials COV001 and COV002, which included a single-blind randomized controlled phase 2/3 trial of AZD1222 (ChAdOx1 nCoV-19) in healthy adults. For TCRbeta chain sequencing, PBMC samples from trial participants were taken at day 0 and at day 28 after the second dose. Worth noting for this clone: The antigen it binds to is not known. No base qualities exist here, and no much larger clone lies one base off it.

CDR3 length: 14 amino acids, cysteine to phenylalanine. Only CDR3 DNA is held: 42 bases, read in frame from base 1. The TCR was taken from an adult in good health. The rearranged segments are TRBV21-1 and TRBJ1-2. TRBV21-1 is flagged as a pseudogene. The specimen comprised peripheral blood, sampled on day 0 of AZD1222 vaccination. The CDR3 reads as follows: CASSKGDAGYGYTF. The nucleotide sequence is TGTGCCAGCAGCAAAGGGGACGCTGGCTATGGCTACACCTTC.